This T cell receptor (beta chain) came from a study of prognosis after radiotherapy for stage I lung cancer. Study overall: Early 2018 to early 2019 saw enrollment of stage I non-small cell lung cancer patients. General observations from the study: Reportedly, metastasis status was linked to differences in TRBV and TRBJ usage frequencies.

The V end lost 0 bases, the J end lost 9 bases, and 11 bases lay between the germline ends. The CDR3 is made up of 13 amino acids. Germline assignment: CDR1 LGHDT and CDR2 YNNKEL (reference sequence). Using two-round multiplex PCR, the authors amplified TCR beta CDR3 from genomic DNA. Primers were specific to each TRBV and TRBJ gene in first-round PCR. In TCRdb, the multiplex PCR reads were re-called with MiXCR into one record per CDR3 protein. The table has about 14,000 distinct CDR3 sequences, approximately 60% seen once. On this clonotype: Its specificity is unknown.

This clonotype was obtained from a donor aged 50 or older with non-small cell lung cancer. This specimen was PBMCs, taken before or after stereotactic body radiation therapy (not recorded which). V and J are TRBV3-1 and TRBJ1-2; maybe TRBD1 (5 bases). This chain's CDR3 is CASSQDGGGSYTF. The CDR3 nucleotides read TGTGCCAGCAGCCAAGATGGGGGGGGGAGCTACACCTTC.